Listed here are 27 T cell receptor beta chains from one sample, sequenced in a study of blood T cells in healthy people across ages. A J-beta primer mix and a sample-barcoded 5' primer were used in a second PCR of about 7 to 12 cycles. Each CDR3 protein is one row after TCRdb ran MiXCR on the 5' RACE reads. Among approximately 730,000 distinct CDR3 sequences listed, approximately 43% were seen once. Sequencing used blood. These receptors originate from a woman aged 55-75 years in good health.

In its sample, this clonotype was seen a few times. The CDR3 DNA reads as TGTGCCAGCAGCTTAAGGTTTACGAGTTCGGACACTGAAGCTTTCTTT. Translated, it gives CASSLRFTSSDTEAFF. V gene TRBV7-9 combines with J gene TRBJ1-1; D is uncertain. Germline V gene sequence: CDR1 SEHNR, CDR2 FQNEAQ (reference sequence). This CDR3 contains 16 residues. The V gene lost 2 bases and the J gene lost 3 bases, with 16 bases spanning the gap.

As regards this clonotype: A read error may explain this, as a much larger clone is one base away. This chain connects TRBV6-2 or TRBV6-3 to TRBJ2-1; no firm D call. This CDR3 region has 15 residues. V was shortened by 5 bases and J by 13 bases, with 24 bases between the two germline ends. Germline V gene sequence: CDR1 MNHEY, CDR2 SVGEGT. CDR3 in amino acids: CASSTTRLPEETQFF. The CDR3 DNA sequence: TGTGCCAGCAGTACGACCCGACTCCCTGAAGAGACCCAGTTCTTC.

Concerning this clonotype itself: This may be a read error, as it is one base from a much larger clone. The V gene is TRBV9, the J gene TRBJ1-1, with D perhaps matching TRBD1 (6 bases). This CDR3 comprises 13 residues. CDR1 is SGDLS, CDR2 YYNGEE, per germline. The V end was cut by 0 bases, the J end by 4 bases, with 7 bases between. Here the CDR3 reads CASSVGGATEAFF. The CDR3 DNA is TGTGCCAGCAGCGTAGGGGGGGCCACTGAAGCTTTCTTT.

The rearrangement links TRBV20-1 to TRBJ2-1, with 9 positions matching TRBD2. After removal of 3 bases from V and 7 bases from J, the junction contained 13 bases not matched to a gene. The germline V gene encodes CDR1 DFQATT and CDR2 SNEGSKA (reference sequence). This CDR3 contains 16 residues. Here the CDR3 DNA reads TGCAGTGCTAGCCCTCGGCGCGGGAGGGCAAGAAATGAGCAGTTCTTC. This translates into CSASPRRGRARNEQFF.

The chain uses TRBV7-6 and TRBJ2-1; TRBD2 matches 7 bases. The CDR3 loop spans 16 amino acids. V was pared by 1 base and J by 8 bases, with 11 bases of the junction left unmatched. Germline V gene sequence: CDR1 SGHVS, CDR2 FNYEAQ. CDR3 region: CASSLVGQRGGYEQFF. CDR3 DNA sequence: TGTGCCAGCAGCTTAGTAGGCCAGCGGGGTGGGTATGAGCAGTTCTTC.

The J gene is TRBJ2-1, the V gene TRBV28, with D unresolved. This CDR3 is built from 15 residues. Trimming left V 1 base short and J 3 bases short, with 10 bases between. Looked up from germline, CDR1 is MDHEN and CDR2 is SYDVKM. The CDR3 here is CASSLLTPHYNEQFF. Written as DNA, the CDR3 is TGTGCCAGCAGTTTATTAACACCGCACTACAATGAGCAGTTCTTC.

The chain carries TRBV27 and TRBJ2-5, with TRBD2 matching over 9 bases. This CDR3 has 14 residues. The V and J ends lost 5 bases and 7 bases, in that order; junction bases with no gene match: 8. Germline V gene lookup returns CDR1 MNHEY and CDR2 SMNVEV (reference sequence). CDR3 sequence (DNA): TGTGCCAGCAGTGCGCTGACTAGCGGTACGACCCAGTACTTC. It specifies CASSALTSGTTQYF.

This clonotype has more than one count but fewer than ten. The chain has TRBV7-2 and TRBJ2-1; maybe TRBD2 (5 bases). Trimming cost V 5 bases and J 5 bases, with 13 bases left between them. The CDR3 sequence is 14 residues long. CDR1 is SGHTA, CDR2 FQGNSA, per germline. The CDR3 DNA follows: TGTGCCAGCAGCCAAGGCCAGCGGAACAATGAGCAGTTCTTC. Encoded protein: CASSQGQRNNEQFF.

For the CDR3, the DNA is TGTGCCAGCAGCACTAGACAGGTCTATGGCTACACCTTC. This sequence encodes CASSTRQVYGYTF. This chain uses TRBV7-2 with TRBJ1-2; the D gene is possibly TRBD1 (6 bases). The CDR3 runs to 13 residues. V was clipped by 5 bases and J by 4 bases, with 11 bases between them. CDR1 is SGHTA, CDR2 FQGNSA, per germline.

Turning to this clonotype: One base away lies a much larger clone, so this may be a sequencing read error. The gene calls are TRBV4-2 and TRBJ2-5; 10 bases line up with TRBD2. This CDR3 has 16 amino acids. V lost 8 bases to trimming and J lost 2 bases; unmatched junction nucleotides: 11. Germline V gene lookup returns CDR1 LGHNA and CDR2 YNFKEQ. The CDR3: CASGRGLARGQETQYF. The CDR3 region has the DNA TGTGCCAGCGGCCGGGGACTAGCGAGAGGACAAGAGACCCAGTACTTC.

This clonotype was found a few times. The rearrangement uses TRBV7-2 and TRBJ1-2, with 7 bases fitting TRBD1. The CDR3 spans 16 residues. Germline-derived CDR1 and CDR2 are SGHTA and FQGNSA. The trim removed 4 bases at V and 3 bases at J, leaving 11 bases unmatched. The DNA of the CDR3 is TGTGCCAGCAGCTGGGGGGGTTCCGGGACAGACTATGGCTACACCTTC. Protein product: CASSWGGSGTDYGYTF. The whole variable domain, filled in from reference TRBV7-2 and TRBJ1-2, reads GAGVSQSPSNKVTEKGKDVELRCDPISGHTALYWYRQSLGQGLEFLIYFQGNSAPDKSGLPSDRFSAERTGGSVSTLTIQRTQQEDSAVYLCASSWGGSGTDYGYTFGSGTRLTVV.

This clonotype turned up a few times. The chain carries TRBV2 and TRBJ2-7; TRBD1 might be the D (6 bases). This CDR3 region has 13 residues. Germline values: CDR1 SNHLY, CDR2 FYNNEI. V was cut by 5 bases and J by 3 bases, with 11 bases left in between. The CDR3 nucleotides are TGTGCCAGCAGTCGGACAGAAGACTACGAGCAGTACTTC. Translated: CASSRTEDYEQYF.

This clonotype showed up just a few times. V and J are TRBV7-2 and TRBJ2-3; a weak D match, TRBD2 (5 bases). With 4 bases removed from V and 0 bases from J, the gap between germline ends came to 11 bases. Germline CDR1 and CDR2: SGHTA and FQGNSA. This CDR3 region has 15 residues. For the CDR3, the DNA is TGTGCCAGCAGCTCCGACTACACTAGCACAGATACGCAGTATTTT. Its protein is CASSSDYTSTDTQYF.

The sample holds one count of this clonotype. This chain connects TRBV20-1 to TRBJ2-7; 7 bases are shared with TRBD1. Germline V gene sequence: CDR1 DFQATT, CDR2 SNEGSKA (reference sequence). This CDR3 contains 14 residues. V shed 7 bases and J 0 bases; nucleotides not matched to a gene: 9. The CDR3 DNA reads as TGCAGTGTTACAAGACAGGGTCCCTCCTACGAGCAGTACTTC. Protein product: CSVTRQGPSYEQYF.

The rearrangement links TRBV4-3 to TRBJ2-4; 11 bases align to TRBD2. This CDR3 has 16 amino acids. V shed 1 base and J 13 bases; nucleotides not matched to a gene: 12. In germline, CDR1 is LGHNA, CDR2 YSLEER. The CDR3 is CASSQGLAGTGNEQYF. The CDR3 region has the DNA TGCGCCAGCAGCCAAGGACTAGCGGGGACTGGGAATGAGCAGTACTTC.

This chain joins TRBV3-1 and TRBJ2-1; the D is unclear. Germline CDR1 reads LGHDT; CDR2 reads YNNKEL (reference sequence). V lost 3 bases and J 8 bases, leaving 14 bases between the germline ends. The CDR3 is made up of 14 amino acids. The DNA for the CDR3 is TGTGCCAGCAGCCAGGGGTCCGGGCACGATGAGCAGTTCTTC. Its protein product is CASSQGSGHDEQFF.

This clonotype has only a few counts. The rearrangement joins TRBV27 to TRBJ2-5, with 11 nucleotides matching TRBD2. CDR1 is MNHEY, CDR2 SMNVEV, per germline (reference sequence). With V trimmed by 8 bases and J by 11 bases, 19 bases remained unmatched. The CDR3 runs 16 residues. CDR3 amino acids: CASSLGLAGGFNEQYF. DNA of the CDR3: TGTGCCAGCTCCTTAGGCCTAGCGGGGGGTTTCAATGAGCAGTACTTC.

The chain carries TRBV10-3 and TRBJ1-5; tentative D call: TRBD1 (5 bases). Germline V gives CDR1 ENHRY, CDR2 SYGVKD. The CDR3 extends over 12 amino acids. V gave up 0 bases and J gave up 11 bases, with 8 bases separating them. The CDR3 spells CAISESLGAQHF. CDR3 nucleotides: TGTGCCATCAGTGAGTCGCTGGGGGCCCAGCATTTT.

The chain employs TRBV7-2 and TRBJ2-1, with 7 bases matching TRBD1. The CDR3 has 15 amino acids. Germline loops: CDR1 SGHTA, CDR2 FQGNSA. V was pared by 5 bases and J by 13 bases, with 17 bases of the junction left unmatched. The CDR3 spells CASSTGTAALGTQFF. The CDR3 DNA sequence: TGTGCCAGCAGCACAGGGACAGCCGCCTTAGGGACCCAGTTCTTC.

This chain uses TRBV5-4 with TRBJ2-7; 9 bases align to TRBD1. With V trimmed by 4 bases and J by 7 bases, 6 bases remained unmatched. Per the germline V gene, CDR1 is SGHNT and CDR2 is YYREEE (reference sequence). The CDR3 has 13 residues. The CDR3 DNA is TGTGCCAGCAGCAGGGACAGGGCGTCTGAGCAGTACTTC. It specifies CASSRDRASEQYF. The whole variable domain, remainder taken from reference TRBV5-4 and TRBJ2-7, is ETGVTQSPTHLIKTRGQQVTLRCSSQSGHNTVSWYQQALGQGPQFIFQYYREEENGRGNFPPRFSGLQFPNYSSELNVNALELDDSALYLCASSRDRASEQYFGPGTRLTVT.

A remark on this clonotype: One junction end does not reproduce the germline sequence, and a read error may be involved. The J gene is TRBJ1-1, the V gene TRBV5-1, with 8 positions matching TRBD1. Germline lookup yields CDR1 SGHRS and CDR2 YFSETQ. The CDR3 is made up of 18 amino acids. The CDR3 bases are TGCGCCAGCAGTCTGCAAGTCCAGGACAGGGCAGTGAACACTGAAGTTTTCTTT. Protein sequence: CASSLQVQDRAVNTEVFF.

The genes are TRBV10-3 and TRBJ2-5; 12 positions agree with TRBD1. Trimming at V came to 6 bases and at J to 11 bases, leaving 13 bases not matched to a gene. Germline V lookup: CDR1 ENHRY, CDR2 SYGVKD. This CDR3 spans 15 amino acids. The CDR3 here is CAISEPGQGADEQYF. In DNA form, the CDR3 reads TGTGCCATCAGCGAGCCGGGACAGGGGGCAGATGAGCAGTACTTC.

The rearrangement joins TRBV6-2 or TRBV6-3 to TRBJ2-1; D uncertain. The CDR3 covers 12 residues. Looked up from germline, CDR1 is MNHEY and CDR2 is SVGEGT. V was clipped by 6 bases and J by 8 bases, with 11 bases between them. In nucleotides, the CDR3 is TGTGCCAGCAGCGATCCATTCCATGAGCAGTTCTTC. Translating gives CASSDPFHEQFF.

V and J are TRBV2 and TRBJ1-4; no clear D. Germline assignment: CDR1 SNHLY and CDR2 FYNNEI. This CDR3 region has 14 residues. V was shortened by 6 bases and J by 6 bases, with 14 bases between the two germline ends. The CDR3 reads CASRRTGVHEKLFF. The CDR3 DNA follows: TGTGCCAGCAGGAGGACGGGTGTTCATGAAAAACTGTTTTTT.

The chain couples TRBV6-5 to TRBJ2-7; TRBD2 might be the D (5 bases). Germline V gives CDR1 MNHEY, CDR2 SVGAGI. The CDR3 is 13 amino acids. Trimming removed 6 bases at V and 3 bases at J, with 12 bases between. CDR3 region: CASRAGINYEQYF. CDR3 in DNA: TGTGCCAGCAGAGCCGGGATAAACTACGAGCAGTACTTC.

The chain has TRBV11-1 and TRBJ2-5; a weak D match, TRBD2 (6 bases). Germline lookup yields CDR1 SGHAT and CDR2 FQDESV (reference sequence). The V and J ends lost 2 bases and 2 bases respectively, with 15 bases between them. The CDR3 loop spans 16 amino acids. Here the CDR3 DNA reads TGTGCCAGCAGCTTATTGAAGTCTAGCGTACAAGAGACCCAGTACTTC. Protein product: CASSLLKSSVQETQYF.

This clonotype was observed many times. The genes are TRBV12-3 or TRBV12-4 and TRBJ2-7; the D gene is possibly TRBD2 (6 bases). CDR3 length: 15 amino acids. V was pared by 0 bases and J by 2 bases, with 11 bases between. CDR3 residues: CASSLAGDFAYEQYF. As DNA, the CDR3 is TGTGCCAGCAGTTTAGCAGGGGACTTCGCCTACGAGCAGTACTTC.